The 14 T cell receptor beta chains reported below all come from one sample, sequenced in a study of cytomegalovirus exposure and HLA in healthy donors. PCR employed 60 Vbeta and 13 Jbeta primers. Repertoires were generated with immunoSEQ multiplex PCR, while TCRdb's copy carries only in-frame clones and drops some. This table holds under 100,000 clones, 65% to 80% found once. Sequenced: PBMCs. Source of these receptors: a man aged 25-40 years in good health and CMV-seronegative.

V gene TRBV4-1 combines with J gene TRBJ2-7, with TRBD1 as a possible D gene (6 bases). V was trimmed by 0 bases and J by 2 bases, leaving 8 bases between them. CDR3 length equals 14 residues. In germline, CDR1 is MGHRA, CDR2 YSYEKL. The chain's CDR3 is CASSQDRGPYEQYF. DNA for the CDR3: TGCGCCAGCAGCCAAGACAGGGGACCCTACGAGCAGTACTTC.

The V call is TRBV27, the J call TRBJ2-1; no reliable D call. The CDR3 covers 12 residues. Deletions cut 7 bases from V and 8 bases from J, with 12 bases between. The germline V gene encodes CDR1 MNHEY and CDR2 SMNVEV (reference sequence). CDR3 amino acids: CASTSHLDEQFF. In nucleotides, the CDR3 is TGTGCCAGCACCTCCCATCTAGATGAGCAGTTCTTC.

The V gene is TRBV7-6, the J gene TRBJ2-1, with 7 bases aligning to TRBD2. The junction had 7 bases not matched to a gene; V was cut back by 4 bases and J by 1 base. The CDR3 consists of 16 residues. CDR1 is SGHVS and CDR2 is FNYEAQ in the germline V gene. CDR3 region: CASSSSWTSSYNEQFF. The CDR3 nucleotides are TGTGCCAGCAGCTCTAGTTGGACTAGTTCCTACAATGAGCAGTTCTTC. The full variable domain, its missing parts supplied by reference TRBV7-6 and TRBJ2-1, is GAGVSQSPRYKVTKRGQDVALRCDPISGHVSLYWYRQALGQGPEFLTYFNYEAQQDKSGLPNDRFSAERPEGSISTLTIQRTEQRDSAMYRCASSSSWTSSYNEQFFGPGTRLTVL.

The gene calls are TRBV6-6 and TRBJ2-5; 13 bases map to TRBD2. Germline lookup yields CDR1 MNHNY and CDR2 SVGAGI (reference sequence). The CDR3 sequence is 13 residues long. The ends lost 6 bases at V and 9 bases at J; junction bases unmatched: 4. CDR3: CASRLLAGGAQYF. CDR3 sequence (DNA): TGTGCCAGCAGACTACTAGCGGGAGGGGCCCAGTACTTC.

The chain employs TRBV10-3 and TRBJ2-3, with 15 bases fitting TRBD2. CDR1 is ENHRY and CDR2 is SYGVKD in the germline V gene. This CDR3 contains 19 residues. V lost 0 bases, J lost 4 bases, and 8 bases stayed unmatched. The CDR3 DNA sequence: TGTGCCATCAGTGAGTCGATCGGGACTAGCGGGAGGTCAGCAGATACGCAGTATTTT. This translates into CAISESIGTSGRSADTQYF.

V gene TRBV5-6 combines with J gene TRBJ1-2; D is unclear. The CDR3 spans 15 residues. V lost 4 bases, J lost 2 bases, and 15 bases lay in between. The germline gives CDR1 SGHDT, CDR2 YYEEEE. CDR3 loop: CASSPLGPLNYGYTF. CDR3 bases: TGTGCCAGCAGCCCGCTTGGCCCTTTGAACTATGGCTACACCTTC.

The chain couples TRBV7-2 to TRBJ2-2; 10 nucleotides line up with TRBD2. CDR1 is SGHTA, CDR2 FQGNSA, per germline. The CDR3 covers 16 residues. Trimming at V came to 5 bases and at J to 5 bases, leaving 8 bases not matched to a gene. This CDR3 reads CASSDRSGGPTGELFF. The DNA for the CDR3 is TGTGCCAGCAGCGACCGTAGCGGGGGGCCTACCGGGGAGCTGTTTTTT. The variable domain in full, with the rest retrieved from reference TRBV7-2 and TRBJ2-2, is GAGVSQSPSNKVTEKGKDVELRCDPISGHTALYWYRQSLGQGLEFLIYFQGNSAPDKSGLPSDRFSAERTGGSVSTLTIQRTQQEDSAVYLCASSDRSGGPTGELFFGEGSRLTVL.

The chain recombines TRBV2 with TRBJ1-5; D gene unclear. V was pared by 2 bases and J by 6 bases, with 8 bases between. CDR1 and CDR2 from the germline V gene are SNHLY and FYNNEI. There are 13 residues in the CDR3. The CDR3, as DNA: TGTGCCAGCAGTGAAATGGGGAGTCAGCCCCAGCATTTT. It is translated as CASSEMGSQPQHF.

There are a few counts of this clone. This chain connects TRBV19 to TRBJ1-2; maybe TRBD1 (6 bases). CDR3 length: 14 amino acids. V was clipped by 7 bases and J by 7 bases, with 19 bases between them. Germline CDR1 LNHDA, CDR2 SQIVND (reference sequence). This chain's CDR3 is CASTRGGAGGGYTF. CDR3 nucleotides: TGTGCCAGTACCCGCGGGGGGGCCGGAGGTGGCTACACCTTC.

V and J are TRBV2 and TRBJ1-1, with D possibly matching TRBD1 (5 bases). CDR3 length: 12 residues. With 9 bases removed from V and 1 base from J, the gap between germline ends came to 9 bases. Germline CDR1 and CDR2: SNHLY and FYNNEI. The CDR3 region has the DNA TGTGCCAGTCGGGGGGAGAACACTGAAGCTTTCTTT. Protein product: CASRGENTEAFF. Together with reference TRBV2 and TRBJ1-1, the CDR3 gives the full variable domain: EPEVTQTPSHQVTQMGQEVILRCVPISNHLYFYWYRQILGQKVEFLVSFYNNEISEKSEIFDDQFSVERPDGSNFTLKIRSTKLEDSAMYFCASRGENTEAFFGQGTRLTVV.

The chain has TRBV28 and TRBJ1-5, with 8 bases aligning to TRBD1. V lost 5 bases to trimming and J lost 4 bases; unmatched junction nucleotides: 7. The germline gives CDR1 MDHEN, CDR2 SYDVKM. The CDR3 covers 15 residues. CDR3 coding DNA: TGTGCCAGCAGTCGACAGGGGACATATAATCAGCCCCAGCATTTT. Protein sequence: CASSRQGTYNQPQHF.

This clone was detected once. This chain connects TRBV11-1 to TRBJ2-7; D not certain. The CDR3 has 12 residues. CDR1 SGHAT and CDR2 FQDESV come from the germline V gene (reference sequence). V lost 2 bases to trimming and J lost 5 bases, with 7 bases between them. In DNA form, the CDR3 reads TGTGCCAGCAGCTTAATCGGTAACGAGCAGTACTTC. Translated, it gives CASSLIGNEQYF. Full variable domain (rest looked up from reference TRBV11-1 and TRBJ2-7): EAEVAQSPRYKITEKSQAVAFWCDPISGHATLYWYRQILGQGPELLVQFQDESVVDDSQLPKDRFSAERLKGVDSTLKIQPAELGDSAMYLCASSLIGNEQYFGPGTRLTVT.

The chain carries TRBV6-5 and TRBJ2-5, with D possibly being TRBD2 (6 bases). This CDR3 is 13 amino acids long. V was clipped by 4 bases and J by 5 bases, with 11 bases between them. Looked up from germline, CDR1 is MNHEY and CDR2 is SVGAGI. As DNA, the CDR3 is TGTGCCAGCAGTTGGGGCGGGATGGAGACCCAGTACTTC. Its protein is CASSWGGMETQYF.

This sequence joins TRBV27 and TRBJ1-1, with 7 bases lining up with TRBD1. The CDR3 totals 14 residues. The J segment lost 4 bases and the V segment lost 3 bases, leaving 5 bases of the junction unmatched. Per the germline V gene, CDR1 is MNHEY and CDR2 is SMNVEV (reference sequence). This CDR3 reads CASSFEGQFTEAFF. The CDR3 DNA reads TGTGCCAGCAGTTTTGAGGGACAGTTCACTGAAGCTTTCTTT.